Following are 20 T cell receptor beta chains from one sample sequenced in a study of T cell responses to AZD1222 COVID-19 vaccine (dated by TCRdb to the early 2020s). Reading the label with the study, this specimen's time point is: baseline before first vaccination. The library was built by means of the immunoSEQ multiplex PCR assay. TCRdb took over this immuneACCESS table, retaining in-frame rearrangements with V and J assigned. Such tables are incomplete; in checked studies, under half of the missing clones stem from an unresolved V gene, and the remainder is unexplained. A total of roughly 180,000 clones appear in this sample, 90% of them only once. The top ten constitute roughly 2.8% of the sample. This material consisted of peripheral blood, taken on day 0 of AZD1222 vaccination. These receptor sequences come from an adult in good health.

The chain links TRBV5-1 to TRBJ2-1, with TRBD2 identical over 11 bases. This CDR3 has 16 amino acids. J gave up 1 base and V 2 bases, and 2 bases lay outside the gene matches. Germline V gene data show CDR1 as SGHRS and CDR2 as YFSETQ. The chain's CDR3 is CASSFLAGGSYNEQFF. DNA for the CDR3: TGCGCCAGCAGCTTCCTAGCGGGGGGATCCTACAATGAGCAGTTCTTC.

V is TRBV7-9 and J is TRBJ1-4, with D tentatively TRBD1 (5 bases). The V gene's germline CDR1 is SEHNR and CDR2 FQNEAQ (reference sequence). CDR3 length: 16 residues. With 4 bases removed from V and 7 bases from J, the gap between germline ends came to 19 bases. The CDR3 nucleotides are TGTGCCAGCAGCTCCACACCGGGACTAAAAGGTGAAAAACTGTTTTTT. As protein: CASSSTPGLKGEKLFF.

The chain uses TRBV7-6 and TRBJ1-3; a weak D match, TRBD1 (6 bases). There are 14 residues in the CDR3. From germline, CDR1 is SGHVS and CDR2 FNYEAQ. V was pared by 5 bases and J by 8 bases, with 16 bases between. The CDR3 loop is CASSPDGGLDTIYF. The CDR3 DNA is TGTGCCAGCAGCCCCGATGGGGGCCTAGACACCATATATTTT. Variable domain in full (rest from reference TRBV7-6 and TRBJ1-3): GAGVSQSPRYKVTKRGQDVALRCDPISGHVSLYWYRQALGQGPEFLTYFNYEAQQDKSGLPNDRFSAERPEGSISTLTIQRTEQRDSAMYRCASSPDGGLDTIYFGEGSWLTVV.

This chain links TRBV3-1 (or the pseudogene TRBV3-2) with TRBJ1-3; the D is unclear. The CDR3 has 15 amino acids. Per germline, CDR1 LGHDT and CDR2 YNNKEL (reference sequence). The V end was cut by 7 bases, the J end by 0 bases, with 13 bases between. In DNA form, the CDR3 reads TGTGCCAGCAACCAGGATTCCCACTCTGGAAACACCATATATTTT. This codes for CASNQDSHSGNTIYF.

This clone showed up just once. The V call is TRBV19, the J call TRBJ1-5; TRBD1 agrees at 7 bases. The CDR3 is 13 residues long. V lost 5 bases and J lost 6; bases outside the gene matches: 4. The germline gives CDR1 LNHDA, CDR2 SQIVND (reference sequence). This CDR3 is CASSEQGGQPQHF. As DNA, the CDR3 is TGTGCCAGTAGTGAGCAGGGGGGTCAGCCCCAGCATTTT.

The chain uses TRBV19 and TRBJ2-5; D might be TRBD1 (6 bases). The length of the CDR3 is 13 residues. Germline V gene data show CDR1 as LNHDA and CDR2 as SQIVND (reference sequence). V lost 7 bases and J lost 7, with 16 bases in between. The CDR3 reads CASTRGQKGTQYF. CDR3 DNA: TGTGCCAGTACGAGAGGACAGAAAGGGACCCAGTACTTC.

This sequence joins TRBV7-2 and TRBJ1-6; no clear D. This CDR3 region has 16 residues. Trimming left V 3 bases short and J 7 bases short, with 16 bases between. Germline loops: CDR1 SGHTA, CDR2 FQGNSA. CDR3: CASSLEFGRRNSPLHF. CDR3 in DNA: TGTGCCAGCAGCTTGGAATTCGGACGGAGAAATTCACCCCTCCACTTT.

The chain combines TRBV7-3 with TRBJ1-1; D is possibly TRBD1 (6 bases). Germline V CDR1 and CDR2: SGHTA, FQGTGA. Deletions cut 8 bases from V and 3 bases from J, with 13 bases between. This CDR3 has 13 amino acids. In DNA form, the CDR3 reads TGTGCCAGCCGTCGGGGGGCCGACACTGAAGCTTTCTTT. As protein: CASRRGADTEAFF.

This clone was observed once. The chain uses TRBV29-1 and TRBJ2-7, with a possible D match to TRBD2 (7 bases). Germline lookup yields CDR1 SQVTM and CDR2 ANQGSEA. Between the trimmed V and J ends, which lost 7 bases and 5 bases, there was a span of 27 bases. The CDR3 runs to 16 residues. The CDR3 bases are TGCAGCGGCCCCGACGGGGGAGGGGGTGGCAACCACGAGCAGTACTTC. Translating it yields CSGPDGGGGGNHEQYF.

This CDR3 is CASSPGQGENRDYGYTF. DNA for the CDR3: TGCGCCAGCAGCCCCGGGCAGGGGGAGAACCGAGACTATGGCTACACCTTC. The chain recombines TRBV4-1 with TRBJ1-2; TRBD1 matches at 7 bases. Trimming took 4 bases from V and 3 from J; bases not matched to a gene: 14. CDR1 and CDR2 from the germline V gene are MGHRA and YSYEKL. CDR3 length: 17 amino acids.

This sequence joins TRBV5-1 and TRBJ1-6, with D unclear. Germline V CDR1 and CDR2: SGHRS, YFSETQ. This CDR3 is 14 amino acids long. The V gene lost 1 base and the J gene lost 7 bases, with 9 bases spanning the gap. This CDR3 reads CASSLWQENSPLHF. As DNA, the CDR3 is TGCGCCAGCAGCTTGTGGCAGGAGAATTCACCCCTCCACTTT.

The chain employs TRBV11-2 and TRBJ1-5, with a tentative D call TRBD1 (6 bases). There are 13 residues in the CDR3. Trimming cost V 5 bases and J 7 bases, with 12 bases left between them. The V gene's germline CDR1 is SGHAT and CDR2 FQNNGV. The CDR3 region is CASSQGGGQPQHF. In DNA form, the CDR3 reads TGTGCCAGCAGCCAAGGGGGGGGGCAGCCCCAGCATTTT.

This chain connects TRBV7-8 to TRBJ2-5, with D unclear. This CDR3 is 10 amino acids long. Germline V gene lookup returns CDR1 SGHVS and CDR2 FQNEAQ. Between the trimmed V and J ends, which lost 4 bases and 6 bases, there was a span of 3 bases. CDR3 coding DNA: TGTGCCAGCAGCTGGCAGACCCAGTACTTC. Its translation is CASSWQTQYF.

This chain connects TRBV6-5 to TRBJ1-2, with D perhaps matching TRBD1 (5 bases). Trimming shortened V by 6 bases and J by 1 base, and 15 bases separated the two germline ends. Germline CDR1 reads MNHEY; CDR2 reads SVGAGI. The CDR3 consists of 15 residues. CDR3 sequence reads: CASSPTDSFNYGYTF. In DNA, the CDR3 is TGTGCCAGCAGCCCAACTGACAGCTTTAACTATGGCTACACCTTC.

J is TRBJ1-2 and V is TRBV19; D uncertain. This CDR3 contains 16 residues. Germline V gene lookup returns CDR1 LNHDA and CDR2 SQIVND (reference sequence). V was clipped by 3 bases and J by 2 bases, with 16 bases between them. The DNA of the CDR3 is TGTGCCAGTAGTATCACTTCGAGAGGGTCGAACTATGGCTACACCTTC. It is translated as CASSITSRGSNYGYTF.

The chain joins TRBV30 to TRBJ2-5; the D gene is possibly TRBD2 (6 bases). The V end lost 5 bases, the J end lost 4 bases, and 8 bases lay between the germline ends. The CDR3 length is 11 residues. The germline V gene encodes CDR1 GTSNPN and CDR2 SVGIG (reference sequence). The CDR3 here is CAWGDSETQYF. The CDR3 bases are TGTGCCTGGGGGGACTCAGAGACCCAGTACTTC. Supplemented by reference TRBV30 and TRBJ2-5, the full variable domain reads SQTIHQWPATLVQPVGSPLSLECTVEGTSNPNLYWYRQAAGRGLQLLFYSVGIGQISSEVPQNLSASRPQDRQFILSSKKLLLSDSGFYLCAWGDSETQYFGPGTRLLVL.

The chain couples TRBV5-6 to TRBJ2-5, with D maybe TRBD2 (6 bases). Germline CDR1 SGHDT, CDR2 YYEEEE. The CDR3 sequence is 14 residues long. The V and J ends lost 4 bases and 6 bases respectively, with 16 bases between them. The CDR3 sequence is CASSTQRAGKTQYF. The CDR3 region has the DNA TGTGCCAGCAGCACACAGCGTGCGGGGAAGACCCAGTACTTC. The entire variable domain, with the rest obtained from reference TRBV5-6 and TRBJ2-5, is as follows: DAGVTQSPTHLIKTRGQQVTLRCSPKSGHDTVSWYQQALGQGPQFIFQYYEEEERQRGNFPDRFSGHQFPNYSSELNVNALLLGDSALYLCASSTQRAGKTQYFGPGTRLLVL.

The chain recombines TRBV19 with TRBJ2-7, with 7 bases aligning to TRBD1. CDR3 size: 15 residues. The germline V gene encodes CDR1 LNHDA and CDR2 SQIVND (reference sequence). The ends lost 3 bases at V and 2 bases at J; junction bases unmatched: 7. The CDR3 sequence is CASSIPGQKTYEQYF. For the CDR3, the DNA is TGTGCCAGTAGTATCCCGGGACAGAAAACCTACGAGCAGTACTTC. Full variable domain (missing parts from reference TRBV19 and TRBJ2-7): DGGITQSPKYLFRKEGQNVTLSCEQNLNHDAMYWYRQDPGQGLRLIYYSQIVNDFQKGDIAEGYSVSREKKESFPLTVTSAQKNPTAFYLCASSIPGQKTYEQYFGPGTRLTVT.

This clone was found a few times. The chain employs TRBV5-1 and TRBJ2-7; 14 positions match TRBD2. Germline CDR1 reads SGHRS; CDR2 reads YFSETQ. Trimming took 4 bases from V and 1 from J; bases not matched to a gene: 7. The CDR3 is made up of 17 amino acids. CDR3: CASSKGLAGAQSYEQYF. The CDR3 DNA follows: TGCGCCAGCAGCAAGGGACTAGCGGGGGCCCAATCCTACGAGCAGTACTTC.

The chain joins TRBV12-3 or TRBV12-4 to TRBJ2-5; 7 bases fit TRBD2. The CDR3 length is 13 residues. V lost 8 bases and J lost 3; bases outside the gene matches: 6. The CDR3 spells CASGGEGKETQYF. The CDR3 bases are TGTGCCAGCGGGGGGGAGGGAAAAGAGACCCAGTACTTC.